The 8 T cell receptor beta chains presented below share a single source sample, sequenced in a study of T cell changes during pregnancy in multiple sclerosis (dated by TCRdb to the late 2010s). To prepare the library, the immunoSEQ multiplex PCR assay was applied. This immuneACCESS table, as held by TCRdb, lists in-frame sequences with V and J called but not all clones. Of the missing ones, under half trace to an unresolved V gene in checked studies; the others have no known cause. Within this sample are fewer than 65,000 clones, with 91% of them counted one time only. The ten most abundant clones make up about 2% of the sample. The sample in question was peripheral blood, obtained in the third trimester of pregnancy. Receptor source: a female donor in good health, enrolled as a control in a pregnancy study.

The rearrangement uses TRBV7-2 and TRBJ1-1; 9 bases are shared with TRBD1. V lost 5 bases, J lost 3 bases, and 7 bases stayed unmatched. The CDR3 loop spans 15 amino acids. Germline V gene lookup returns CDR1 SGHTA and CDR2 FQGNSA. CDR3 in amino acids: CASSRDRAIYTEAFF. The CDR3 DNA is TGTGCCAGCAGCCGGGACAGGGCAATTTACACTGAAGCTTTCTTT.

The V call is TRBV5-1, the J call TRBJ2-1; 10 nucleotides line up with TRBD2. Germline V gene sequence: CDR1 SGHRS, CDR2 YFSETQ. The length of the CDR3 is 19 residues. J gave up 0 bases and V 3 bases, and 12 bases lay outside the gene matches. The CDR3 loop is CASSSQGSGGSSSYNEQFF. In DNA form, the CDR3 reads TGCGCCAGCAGCTCCCAGGGTAGCGGGGGGTCGAGCTCCTACAATGAGCAGTTCTTC.

CDR3: CASSFLGRLREAFF. The CDR3 coding sequence is TGTGCCAGCAGCTTCCTGGGGCGTCTGAGAGAAGCTTTCTTT. The chain recombines TRBV5-6 with TRBJ1-1; D perhaps matches TRBD1 (5 bases). CDR3 length: 14 amino acids. Trimming cost V 2 bases and J 8 bases, with 16 bases left between them. CDR1 is SGHDT and CDR2 is YYEEEE in the germline V gene. The full variable domain, rest sourced from reference TRBV5-6 and TRBJ1-1, is DAGVTQSPTHLIKTRGQQVTLRCSPKSGHDTVSWYQQALGQGPQFIFQYYEEEERQRGNFPDRFSGHQFPNYSSELNVNALLLGDSALYLCASSFLGRLREAFFGQGTRLTVV.

The chain carries TRBV5-6 and TRBJ2-2; TRBD2 agrees at 12 bases. V gave up 4 bases and J gave up 0 bases; unmatched junction bases: 1. Germline V gene data show CDR1 as SGHDT and CDR2 as YYEEEE. The CDR3 spans 16 residues. The CDR3 bases are TGTGCCAGCAGCCGGACTAGCGGGGCGAACACCGGGGAGCTGTTTTTT. It translates to CASSRTSGANTGELFF. The variable domain in full, with the rest retrieved from reference TRBV5-6 and TRBJ2-2, is DAGVTQSPTHLIKTRGQQVTLRCSPKSGHDTVSWYQQALGQGPQFIFQYYEEEERQRGNFPDRFSGHQFPNYSSELNVNALLLGDSALYLCASSRTSGANTGELFFGEGSRLTVL.

V is TRBV4-2 and J is TRBJ2-1, with 7 bases that match TRBD2. The CDR3 is 17 residues long. The V gene's germline CDR1 is LGHNA and CDR2 YNFKEQ. The J segment lost 0 bases and the V segment lost 0 bases, leaving 5 bases of the junction unmatched. The CDR3, as DNA: TGTGCCAGCAGCCAAGAGACTAGCCGTAGCTCCTACAATGAGCAGTTCTTC. This codes for CASSQETSRSSYNEQFF.

The rearrangement joins TRBV18 to TRBJ2-7; D might be TRBD1 (5 bases). The V and J ends lost 2 bases and 5 bases respectively, with 13 bases between them. Germline CDR1 and CDR2: KGHSH and LQKENI. This CDR3 has 14 residues. For the CDR3, the DNA is TGTGCCAGCTCACCAGACAGAACCGTAGACGAGCAGTACTTC. This translates into CASSPDRTVDEQYF.

In the case of this clone: An end of the junction differs from the germline gene, which may be a read error. The genes are TRBV6-6 and TRBJ1-2; D remains ambiguous. The germline V gene encodes CDR1 MNHNY and CDR2 SVGAGI (reference sequence). This CDR3 region has 14 residues. The CDR3 DNA follows: TGTGCCAGCAGTTACTCAAAGAACCCTACGAGCATATACTTC. Its protein product is CASSYSKNPTSIYF.

The count of this clone is one. This chain joins TRBV12-5 and TRBJ2-7, with 11 bases identical to TRBD1. The J segment lost 7 bases and the V segment lost 0 bases, leaving 11 bases of the junction unmatched. The CDR3 is 17 residues long. CDR1 is LGHNT, CDR2 FRNRAP, per germline. CDR3 sequence: CASGLVLGTGGEWEQYF. CDR3 bases: TGTGCTAGTGGTTTGGTGCTGGGGACAGGGGGAGAATGGGAGCAGTACTTC.